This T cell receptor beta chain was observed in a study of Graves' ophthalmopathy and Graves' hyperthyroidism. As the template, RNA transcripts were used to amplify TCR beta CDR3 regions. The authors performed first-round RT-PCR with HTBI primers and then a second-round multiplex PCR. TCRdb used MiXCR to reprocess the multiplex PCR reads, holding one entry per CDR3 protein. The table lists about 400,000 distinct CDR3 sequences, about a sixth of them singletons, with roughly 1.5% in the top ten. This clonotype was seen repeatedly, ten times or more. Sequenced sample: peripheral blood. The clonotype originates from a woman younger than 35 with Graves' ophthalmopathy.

In DNA form, the CDR3 reads TGCGCCAGCAGCTTGACAGGGGAGACCGGGGAGCTGTTTTTT. Protein: CASSLTGETGELFF. The V and J genes are TRBV5-1 and TRBJ2-2; 7 nucleotides align to TRBD1. Germline values: CDR1 SGHRS, CDR2 YFSETQ. The trim removed 1 base at V and 5 bases at J, leaving 2 bases unmatched. CDR3 size: 14 residues.